This T cell receptor (beta chain) derives from a study of T cells in Graves' hyperthyroidism and ophthalmopathy. It was RNA transcripts that yielded the amplified TCR beta CDR3 regions. With the HTBI primer set, the TCR CDR3 went through a first round of RT-PCR. In TCRdb, the multiplex PCR reads were re-called with MiXCR into one record per CDR3 protein. The table shows under 300,000 distinct CDR3 sequences, with approximately 13% occurring only once. Findings and limits, study-wide: The authors' 13 V-J model separated ophthalmopathy from stable hyperthyroidism.

CDR1 is MNHNS and CDR2 is SASEGT in the germline V gene. The CDR3 is 12 amino acids. V lost 5 bases and J lost 8, with 12 bases in between. In regard to this clonotype: Antigen: not known.

The receptor was derived from a woman aged 40 to 55 with Graves' hyperthyroidism. The V gene is TRBV6-1, the J gene TRBJ1-2; possibly TRBD1 for D (5 bases). Input material: blood. CDR3 sequence (DNA): TGTGCCAGCAGTTGGGACTCGAAGGGCTACACCTTC. Amino acids: CASSWDSKGYTF.